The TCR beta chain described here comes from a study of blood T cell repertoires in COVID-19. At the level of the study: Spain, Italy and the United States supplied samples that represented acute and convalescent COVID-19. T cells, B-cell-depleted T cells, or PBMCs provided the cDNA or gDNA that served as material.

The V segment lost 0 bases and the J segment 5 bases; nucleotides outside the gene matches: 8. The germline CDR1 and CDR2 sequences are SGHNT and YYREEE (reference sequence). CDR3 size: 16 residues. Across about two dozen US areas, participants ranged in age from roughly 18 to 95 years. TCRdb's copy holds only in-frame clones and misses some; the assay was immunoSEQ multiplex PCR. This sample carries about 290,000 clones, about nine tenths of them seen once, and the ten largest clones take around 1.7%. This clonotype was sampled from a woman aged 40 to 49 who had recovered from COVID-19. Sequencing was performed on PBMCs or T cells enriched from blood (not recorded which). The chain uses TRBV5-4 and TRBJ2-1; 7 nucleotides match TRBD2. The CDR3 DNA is TGTGCCAGCAGCTTGGATGGGCTAGCGGTGAACAATGAGCAGTTCTTC. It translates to CASSLDGLAVNNEQFF.